The T cell receptor (beta chain) described here comes from a study of shared clonotypes between healthy human individuals. Study-wide results and limits: When compared with the clonotypes that were shared by all four sorted-subset donors, the non-shared clonotypes turned out to have lower generation probabilities.

Concerning this clone: Its cognate antigen is unknown.

It was across several immunoSEQ plates that each subset's genomic DNA was evenly split. Clones were read by immunoSEQ multiplex PCR, and TCRdb kept only the in-frame ones, dropping some. The table includes 2 million to 2.5 million clones, 85% to 95% detected once. Recent acute infections and vaccinations were absent in the healthy HIV-negative adult donors. Investigators divided CD4+ cells into CD45RA+ naive and CD45RA-negative memory subsets. This CDR3 spans 16 amino acids. V lost 3 bases and J lost 3; bases outside the gene matches: 10. Germline CDR1 and CDR2: MGHRA and YSYEKL. Sequencing was performed on naive CD4+ T cells from PBMCs. As for subset: CD45RA+ positively selected. V usage is TRBV4-1 and J usage is TRBJ1-2, with TRBD1 matching 7 bases. The receptor was derived from a man aged 18 to 29 in good health. Some clones in this sample may be carry-over from other donors' samples. For the CDR3, the DNA is TGCGCCAGCAGCCAGGAAACAGGGGCGGCGTACTATGGCTACACCTTC. Amino acid sequence: CASSQETGAAYYGYTF.